The T cell receptor (beta chain) under discussion was sequenced for a study of T cells after yellow fever vaccination. TCRdb fed the 5' RACE reads into MiXCR, producing one record per CDR3 protein. This sample has 300,000 to 400,000 distinct CDR3 sequences; roughly 8.7% occur once, and the top ten carry roughly 18%. The sequence derives from a man between 18 and 35 years old who received the YFV17D yellow fever vaccine. Sequences were derived from PBMCs, sampled on the day of the first yellow fever vaccination.

The CDR3 region is CASSIDSGNTIYF. CDR3 coding DNA: TGTGCCAGTAGTATAGATTCTGGAAACACCATATATTTT. The rearrangement links TRBV19 to TRBJ1-3; D not certain. Germline-derived CDR1 and CDR2 are LNHDA and SQIVND (reference sequence). The CDR3 is made up of 13 amino acids. Trimming stripped 0 bases from V and 1 base from J, with 1 base between.